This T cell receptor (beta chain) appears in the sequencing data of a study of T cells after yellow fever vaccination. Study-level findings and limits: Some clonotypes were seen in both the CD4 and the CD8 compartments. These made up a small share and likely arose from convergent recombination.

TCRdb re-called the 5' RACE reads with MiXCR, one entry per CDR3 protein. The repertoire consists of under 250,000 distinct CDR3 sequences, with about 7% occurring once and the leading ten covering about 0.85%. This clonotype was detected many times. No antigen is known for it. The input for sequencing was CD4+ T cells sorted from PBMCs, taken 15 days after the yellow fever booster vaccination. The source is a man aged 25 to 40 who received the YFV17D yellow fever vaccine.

CDR3 residues: CSARRGAVGRDGELFF. The CDR3 nucleotides read TGCAGTGCTAGGAGGGGGGCGGTCGGGAGAGACGGGGAGCTGTTTTTT. The V call is TRBV20-1, the J call TRBJ2-2, with D perhaps assigned TRBD1 or TRBD2 (6 bases each). V dropped 3 bases and J dropped 7 bases, with 21 bases sitting between them. Germline CDR1 DFQATT, CDR2 SNEGSKA (reference sequence). This CDR3 is 16 amino acids long.